The next 21 T cell receptor beta chains were all read from a single sample in a study of blood T cell repertoires in COVID-19. Profiling relied on immunoSEQ multiplex PCR, and the TCRdb table lists in-frame clones only, not all of them. The sample lists some 420,000 clones; approximately 92% were seen once. Sequencing was performed on PBMCs or T cells enriched from blood (not recorded which). Receptors originate from a young man who had recovered from COVID-19.

The chain joins TRBV27 to TRBJ2-1; D call uncertain. The CDR3 has 16 amino acids. Germline V gives CDR1 MNHEY, CDR2 SMNVEV (reference sequence). V was trimmed by 3 bases and J by 0 bases, leaving 12 bases between them. CDR3 bases: TGTGCCAGCAGTTTCTACCGCCGAAGCTCCTACAATGAGCAGTTCTTC. Amino acids: CASSFYRRSSYNEQFF.

The rearrangement uses TRBV11-2 and TRBJ2-1; D gene uncertain. Trimming pared 4 bases from V and 1 base from J, leaving 5 bases between. The CDR3 covers 13 residues. Germline assignment: CDR1 SGHAT and CDR2 FQNNGV. DNA of the CDR3: TGTGCCAGCAGCTCCACATCCTACAATGAGCAGTTCTTC. Translated: CASSSTSYNEQFF.

The gene calls are TRBV6-5 and TRBJ2-3, with D possibly TRBD2 on 6 matching bases. CDR3 length: 13 residues. Deletions cut 6 bases from V and 8 bases from J, with 15 bases between. CDR1 MNHEY and CDR2 SVGAGI come from the germline V gene. The CDR3 DNA follows: TGTGCCAGCAGCTTGCGGGAATGGGGTACGCAGTATTTT. This codes for CASSLREWGTQYF.

This clone was counted a single time. The chain uses TRBV24-1 and TRBJ1-2; tentatively, D is TRBD1 (5 bases). Looked up from germline, CDR1 is KGHDR and CDR2 is SFDVKD. The V end lost 2 bases, the J end lost 5 bases, and 11 bases lay between the germline ends. This CDR3 region has 14 residues. In DNA, the CDR3 is TGTGCCACCAGTGATTATACAGGAACTTATGGCTACACCTTC. Protein product: CATSDYTGTYGYTF.

Of note for this clone: Other nucleotide sequences from this sample produce the same CDR3. This chain joins TRBV7-9 and TRBJ2-7, with TRBD2 identical over 10 bases. J was trimmed by 3 bases and V by 4 bases; bases with no gene match: 6. The length of the CDR3 is 15 residues. Germline V gene lookup returns CDR1 SEHNR and CDR2 FQNEAQ (reference sequence). The CDR3 DNA sequence: TGTGCCAGCAGCTCAAGGACTAGCGGAAGCTACGAGCAGTACTTC. Protein: CASSSRTSGSYEQYF.

This clone was found a few times. The rearrangement uses TRBV11-3 and TRBJ1-3, with D perhaps matching TRBD1 (5 bases). CDR1 SGHNT and CDR2 YENEEA come from the germline V gene. CDR3 length: 16 residues. V lost 1 base to trimming and J lost 0 bases, with 10 bases between them. CDR3 loop: CASSLGGTDSGNTIYF. The DNA for the CDR3 is TGTGCCAGCAGCTTAGGCGGGACGGACTCTGGAAACACCATATATTTT.

The V call is TRBV3-1 (or the pseudogene TRBV3-2), the J call TRBJ1-1; D not resolved. The germline CDR1 and CDR2 sequences are LGHDT and YNNKEL (reference sequence). V was clipped by 6 bases and J by 0 bases, with 8 bases between them. This CDR3 has 13 residues. The CDR3: CASSQELNTEAFF. As DNA, the CDR3 is TGTGCCAGCAGTCAGGAATTGAACACTGAAGCTTTCTTT.

This chain uses TRBV2 with TRBJ1-6; D gene unclear. Germline V CDR1 and CDR2: SNHLY, FYNNEI. The CDR3 is 13 amino acids. Trimming left V 8 bases short and J 10 bases short, with 15 bases between. The CDR3 here is CASSLTLESPLHF. In nucleotides, the CDR3 is TGTGCCAGCTCTCTGACCCTGGAGTCACCCCTCCACTTT.

This chain links TRBV5-1 with TRBJ1-1; TRBD1 aligns across 7 bases. CDR1 SGHRS and CDR2 YFSETQ come from the germline V gene. With V trimmed by 3 bases and J by 4 bases, 6 bases remained unmatched. The CDR3 has 14 residues. CDR3 nucleotides: TGCGCCAGCAGCTCAAACAGGGGAGCCACTGAAGCTTTCTTT. Translated: CASSSNRGATEAFF.

V gene TRBV11-2 combines with J gene TRBJ2-1; 8 bases are a match to TRBD2. The CDR3 runs 12 residues. J was trimmed by 8 bases and V by 4 bases; bases with no gene match: 1. From germline, CDR1 is SGHAT and CDR2 FQNNGV. This CDR3 reads CASSSGGYEQFF. DNA for the CDR3: TGTGCCAGCAGCTCGGGGGGGTATGAGCAGTTCTTC. The variable domain in full, with the rest retrieved from reference TRBV11-2 and TRBJ2-1, is EAGVAQSPRYKIIEKRQSVAFWCNPISGHATLYWYQQILGQGPKLLIQFQNNGVVDDSQLPKDRFSAERLKGVDSTLKIQPAKLEDSAVYLCASSSGGYEQFFGPGTRLTVL.

V is TRBV28 and J is TRBJ1-2, with 7 bases aligning to TRBD1. CDR1 MDHEN and CDR2 SYDVKM come from the germline V gene. CDR3 length equals 12 residues. V dropped 8 bases and J dropped 8; count of bases not matched to a gene: 8. CDR3 DNA sequence: TGTGCCAGCCTAGGACAGGCGCGGGGCTACACCTTC. The encoded protein is CASLGQARGYTF.

V and J are TRBV5-4 and TRBJ2-7; 11 positions agree with TRBD2. V gave up 0 bases and J gave up 1 base; unmatched junction bases: 0. The CDR3 loop spans 15 amino acids. Per germline, CDR1 SGHNT and CDR2 YYREEE (reference sequence). CDR3 coding DNA: TGTGCCAGCAGCTTGGGACTAGCGGGATCCTACGAGCAGTACTTC. As protein: CASSLGLAGSYEQYF. The variable domain in full, completed from reference TRBV5-4 and TRBJ2-7, reads ETGVTQSPTHLIKTRGQQVTLRCSSQSGHNTVSWYQQALGQGPQFIFQYYREEENGRGNFPPRFSGLQFPNYSSELNVNALELDDSALYLCASSLGLAGSYEQYFGPGTRLTVT.

In nucleotides, the CDR3 is TGTGCCTGGACCCCGGGACAGGGGGACGGCGGGGAGCTGTTTTTT. Residues: CAWTPGQGDGGELFF. The chain carries TRBV30 and TRBJ2-2; 11 nucleotides match TRBD1. This CDR3 comprises 15 residues. V shed 4 bases and J 7 bases; nucleotides not matched to a gene: 8. Germline V CDR1 and CDR2: GTSNPN, SVGIG (reference sequence).

The chain carries TRBV28 and TRBJ1-2; D gene unclear. Germline CDR1 and CDR2: MDHEN and SYDVKM. Deletions cut 2 bases from V and 6 bases from J, with 13 bases between. This CDR3 is 14 amino acids long. The CDR3 bases are TGTGCCAGCAGTTTAGCCCCCAACTTAAATGGCTACACCTTC. It specifies CASSLAPNLNGYTF.

The V and J genes are TRBV7-9 and TRBJ1-5; weak D call: TRBD1 (5 bases). The CDR3 covers 13 residues. Germline lookup yields CDR1 SEHNR and CDR2 FQNEAQ (reference sequence). V was clipped by 8 bases and J by 5 bases, with 13 bases between them. CDR3 bases: TGTGCCAGCTCGGGGGTTGAGGATCAGCCCCAGCATTTT. Translating gives CASSGVEDQPQHF.

The CDR3 region is CASSWTRVGEQYF. Written as DNA, the CDR3 is TGTGCCAGCAGCTGGACTAGAGTGGGTGAGCAGTACTTC. The chain carries TRBV11-1 and TRBJ2-7; 7 positions match TRBD2. Per germline, CDR1 SGHAT and CDR2 FQDESV (reference sequence). This CDR3 spans 13 amino acids. V was clipped by 4 bases and J by 7 bases; unmatched bases: 7. The whole variable domain, filled in from reference TRBV11-1 and TRBJ2-7, reads EAEVAQSPRYKITEKSQAVAFWCDPISGHATLYWYRQILGQGPELLVQFQDESVVDDSQLPKDRFSAERLKGVDSTLKIQPAELGDSAMYLCASSWTRVGEQYFGPGTRLTVT.

This clone was seen a few times. This chain links TRBV10-3 with TRBJ2-1; 7 bases map to TRBD1. This CDR3 is 16 amino acids long. After removal of 2 bases from V and 6 bases from J, the junction contained 10 bases not matched to a gene. Germline lookup yields CDR1 ENHRY and CDR2 SYGVKD. This chain's CDR3 is CAISEIETGLSNEQFF. CDR3 nucleotides: TGTGCCATCAGTGAGATAGAGACAGGGTTAAGCAATGAGCAGTTCTTC.

The genes are TRBV14 and TRBJ2-7; maybe TRBD1 (6 bases). There are 16 residues in the CDR3. V lost 4 bases and J 0 bases, leaving 16 bases between the germline ends. The germline gives CDR1 SGHDN, CDR2 FVKESK. DNA for the CDR3: TGTGCCAGCAGCCTGAGGACAGCCCTGAGCTCCTACGAGCAGTACTTC. This sequence encodes CASSLRTALSSYEQYF.

The gene calls are TRBV10-2 and TRBJ2-4; 10 bases match TRBD2. This CDR3 is 16 amino acids long. The V gene's germline CDR1 is WSHSY and CDR2 SAAADI. V was pared by 6 bases and J by 6 bases, with 11 bases of the junction left unmatched. CDR3 residues: CASRPPLAGQGNIQYF. DNA of the CDR3: TGCGCCAGCAGGCCCCCACTAGCGGGACAAGGAAACATTCAGTACTTC.

The chain has TRBV24-1 and TRBJ2-3; 9 bases align to TRBD1. Trimming at V came to 3 bases and at J to 2 bases, leaving 5 bases not matched to a gene. From germline, CDR1 is KGHDR and CDR2 SFDVKD. This CDR3 is built from 16 residues. The CDR3 loop reads CATSDTGTGITDTQYF. The CDR3 DNA reads TGTGCCACCAGTGATACTGGGACAGGGATCACAGATACGCAGTATTTT.

This chain joins TRBV12-5 and TRBJ1-1, with D possibly matching TRBD1 (6 bases). V was shortened by 5 bases and J by 5 bases, with 9 bases between the two germline ends. This CDR3 has 12 amino acids. Germline assignment: CDR1 LGHNT and CDR2 FRNRAP. The CDR3 loop is CASGGTQTEAFF. The DNA for the CDR3 is TGTGCTAGTGGTGGGACACAAACTGAAGCTTTCTTT.